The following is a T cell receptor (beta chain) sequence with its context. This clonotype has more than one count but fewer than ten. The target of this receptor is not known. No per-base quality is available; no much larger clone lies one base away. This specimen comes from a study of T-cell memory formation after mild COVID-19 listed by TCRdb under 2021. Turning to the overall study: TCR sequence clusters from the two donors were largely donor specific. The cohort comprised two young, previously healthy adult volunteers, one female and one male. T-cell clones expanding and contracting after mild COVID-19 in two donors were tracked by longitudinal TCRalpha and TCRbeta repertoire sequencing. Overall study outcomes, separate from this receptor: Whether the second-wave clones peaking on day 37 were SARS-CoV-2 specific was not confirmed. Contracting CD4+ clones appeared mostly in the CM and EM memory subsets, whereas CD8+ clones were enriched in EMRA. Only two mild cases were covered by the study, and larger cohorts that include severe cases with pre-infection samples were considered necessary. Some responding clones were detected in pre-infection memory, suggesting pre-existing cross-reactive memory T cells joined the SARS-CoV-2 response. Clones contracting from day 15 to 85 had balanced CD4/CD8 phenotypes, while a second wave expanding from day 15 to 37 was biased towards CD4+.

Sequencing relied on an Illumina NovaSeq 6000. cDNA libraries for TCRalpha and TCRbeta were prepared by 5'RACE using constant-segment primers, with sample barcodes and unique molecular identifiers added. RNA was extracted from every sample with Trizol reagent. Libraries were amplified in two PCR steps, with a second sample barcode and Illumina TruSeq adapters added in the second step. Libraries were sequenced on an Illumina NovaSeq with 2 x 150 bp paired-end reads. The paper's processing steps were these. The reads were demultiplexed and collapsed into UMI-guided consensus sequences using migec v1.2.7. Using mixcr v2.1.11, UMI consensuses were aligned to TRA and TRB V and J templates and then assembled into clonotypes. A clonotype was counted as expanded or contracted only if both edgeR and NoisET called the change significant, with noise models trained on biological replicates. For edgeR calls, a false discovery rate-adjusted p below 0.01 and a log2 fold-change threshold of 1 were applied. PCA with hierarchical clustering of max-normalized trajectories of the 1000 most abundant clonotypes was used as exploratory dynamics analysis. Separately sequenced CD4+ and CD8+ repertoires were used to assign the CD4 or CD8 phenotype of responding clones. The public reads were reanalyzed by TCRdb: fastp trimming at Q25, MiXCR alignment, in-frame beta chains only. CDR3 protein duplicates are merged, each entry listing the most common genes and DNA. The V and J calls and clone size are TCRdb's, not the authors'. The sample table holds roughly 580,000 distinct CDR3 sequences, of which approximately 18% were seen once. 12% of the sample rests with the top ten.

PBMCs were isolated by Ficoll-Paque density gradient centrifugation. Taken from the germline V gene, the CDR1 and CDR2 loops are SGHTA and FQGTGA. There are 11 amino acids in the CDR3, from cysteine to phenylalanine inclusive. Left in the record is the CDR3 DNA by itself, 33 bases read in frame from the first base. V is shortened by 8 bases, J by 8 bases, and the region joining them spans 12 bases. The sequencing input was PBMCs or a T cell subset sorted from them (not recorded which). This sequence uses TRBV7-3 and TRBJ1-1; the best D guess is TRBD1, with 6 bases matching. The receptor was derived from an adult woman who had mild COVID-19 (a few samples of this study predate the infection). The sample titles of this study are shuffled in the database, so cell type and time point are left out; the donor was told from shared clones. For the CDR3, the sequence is CASSRTVEAFF. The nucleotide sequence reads TGTGCCAGCTCCCGGACAGTCGAAGCTTTCTTT.